Listed below are T cell receptor beta chains from one sample, sequenced in a study of cytomegalovirus exposure and HLA in healthy donors. Assay: immunoSEQ multiplex PCR; the TCRdb copy retains only in-frame clones and omits some. Of 130,000 or so clones in the sample, 73% were seen once. Sequencing input: PBMCs. The origin of the receptors is a middle-aged woman in good health and CMV-seropositive. Both conserved end residues are part of each CDR3. The order of the fields is CDR3 DNA, CDR3 protein, clone size, D gene, J gene, CDR3 length, V gene. A D gene is named only where the DNA matches it firmly. Expanded clones get a size class; other rows say once, few or many, or leave the size out.

TGTGCCAGCAGCCCCAGAGGAGTGGCGACCGAGCATTTT,CASSPRGVATEHF,-,-,TRBJ1-5,13,TRBV7-8
TGCAGCGCTGGTTTGGGACAGGGGGCAGCTTTCTTT,CSAGLGQGAAFF,-,TRBD1,TRBJ1-1,12,TRBV29-1
TGTGCCAGCGCCACTCCTACGGGAGGCTCCACAGATACGCAGTATTTT,CASATPTGGSTDTQYF,once,TRBD2,TRBJ2-3,16,TRBV7-9
TGTGCCAGCAGGGACCGTGGGGGGGGTTCCGGGGAGCTGTTTTTT,CASRDRGGGSGELFF,-,TRBD2,TRBJ2-2,15,TRBV6-1
TGTGCCAGTAGTGCGAGGGACAGGAGAGGCCTAACTAATGAAAAACTGTTTTTT,CASSARDRRGLTNEKLFF,once,TRBD1,TRBJ1-4,18,TRBV19
TGTGCCAGCAGCTTAGATGTTGGCCAGCCCCAGCATTTT,CASSLDVGQPQHF,-,-,TRBJ1-5,13,TRBV7-3
TGTGCCAGCAGTTTCTTTGAGTATTTGCAATCAATCCAGCCCCAGCATTTT,CASSFFEYLQSIQPQHF,-,-,TRBJ1-5,17,TRBV28
TGTGCCACCAGCAGAGACAGGGAGGTGGAAGCTTTCTTT,CATSRDREVEAFF,-,-,TRBJ1-1,13,TRBV15
TGTGCCAGCAGCCGACGGGACACACGGGCCGATACTTATGGCTACACCTTC,CASSRRDTRADTYGYTF,-,-,TRBJ1-2,17,TRBV7-8
TGTGCCAGTAGTACCCTCGGGGGGCTGGACTATGGCTACACCTTC,CASSTLGGLDYGYTF,-,-,TRBJ1-2,15,TRBV19
TGTGCCAGTAGTAAGGGCATTGGACAGGGGGTAGGCAATCAGCCCCAGCATTTT,CASSKGIGQGVGNQPQHF,-,TRBD1,TRBJ1-5,18,TRBV19
TGTGCCAGCAGTTACTCCTTAGGGGGGGGTGGCACTGAAGCTTTCTTT,CASSYSLGGGGTEAFF,-,-,TRBJ1-1,16,TRBV6-5
TGTGCCAGCAGCTCCAACAGGGCCAACTATGGCTACACCTTC,CASSSNRANYGYTF,-,-,TRBJ1-2,14,TRBV5-4
TGTGCCAGCAGCGGACAAAGGGGACAGTCGACCTACGAGCAGTACTTC,CASSGQRGQSTYEQYF,-,TRBD1,TRBJ2-7,16,TRBV9
TGTGCCAGCAGCGTCGGGGAGACAGGACATTCACCCCTCCACTTT,CASSVGETGHSPLHF,few,-,TRBJ1-6,15,TRBV9
TGTGCCAGCAGTGAGACAGGGGCAGCATGGGAGCAGTTCTTC,CASSETGAAWEQFF,few,TRBD1,TRBJ2-1,14,TRBV6-1
TGTGCCAGCAGCTACCAAGGGGGGGTTAGCAATCAGCCCCAGCATTTT,CASSYQGGVSNQPQHF,few,-,TRBJ1-5,16,TRBV7-9
TGTGCCATCGCCCAGGAAATCACCGAGCAGTTCTTC,CAIAQEITEQFF,once,-,TRBJ2-1,12,TRBV10-3
TGTGCCACCAGCGGCCGCACCCTTGGCCATATGAATACGCAGTATTTT,CATSGRTLGHMNTQYF,-,-,TRBJ2-3,16,TRBV15
TGTGCCTGGACAAAAGGGAGAGCAACTAATGAAAAACTGTTTTTT,CAWTKGRATNEKLFF,few,-,TRBJ1-4,15,TRBV30
TGTGCCAGCAGCTCCTTAGGGGGCACTGAAGCTTTCTTT,CASSSLGGTEAFF,-,-,TRBJ1-1,13,TRBV5-6
TGTGCCAGCTCTCCTCGGGGTACTGGAACTAATGAAAAACTGTTTTTT,CASSPRGTGTNEKLFF,-,-,TRBJ1-4,16,TRBV18
TGTGCCTGGGGCCAGGGATCATACAATGAGCAGTTCTTC,CAWGQGSYNEQFF,-,-,TRBJ2-1,13,TRBV30
TGTGCCAGTAGTAACCGGGACAGGGGTTTGGGTACACCCCTCCACTTT,CASSNRDRGLGTPLHF,-,TRBD1,TRBJ1-6,16,TRBV19
TGTGCCAGCAGCCCCCAGGGACAGGTGGCTGAAGCTTTCTTT,CASSPQGQVAEAFF,few,TRBD1,TRBJ1-1,14,TRBV7-8
TGTGCCAGCAGCCTTACCTCCGGGACAGGGCCCTATGGCTACACCTTC,CASSLTSGTGPYGYTF,-,TRBD1,TRBJ1-2,16,TRBV4-2
TGTGCCTGGAGTGTAATCCCTCTTAACTATGGCTACACCTTC,CAWSVIPLNYGYTF,-,-,TRBJ1-2,14,TRBV30